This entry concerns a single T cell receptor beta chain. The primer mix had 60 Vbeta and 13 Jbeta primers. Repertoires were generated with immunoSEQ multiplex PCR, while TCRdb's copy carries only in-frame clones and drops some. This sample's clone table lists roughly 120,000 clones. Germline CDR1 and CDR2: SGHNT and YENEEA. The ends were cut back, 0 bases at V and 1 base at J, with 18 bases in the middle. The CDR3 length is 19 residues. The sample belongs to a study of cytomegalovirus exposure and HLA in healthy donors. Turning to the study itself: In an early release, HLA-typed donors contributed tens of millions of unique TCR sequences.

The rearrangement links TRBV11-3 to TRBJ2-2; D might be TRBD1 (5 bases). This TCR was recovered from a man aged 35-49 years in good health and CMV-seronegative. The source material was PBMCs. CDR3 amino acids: CASSLDSFFDSKNTGELFF. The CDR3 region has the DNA TGTGCCAGCAGCTTAGATTCTTTTTTCGACAGTAAGAACACCGGGGAGCTGTTTTTT.